The 15 T cell receptor beta chains reported below all come from one sample, sequenced in a study of CD8+ T cells in alopecia areata (dated 2018 in TCRdb). Reading the label with the study, this specimen's time point is: around 24 weeks on oral tofacitinib. The sample's treatment or condition, from its label and the paper: oral pan-JAK inhibitor, 5-10 mg twice daily. Libraries were constructed by the immunoSEQ multiplex PCR assay. RNA was extracted from all samples and reverse transcribed into cDNA, which served as template for TCR sequencing. Held by TCRdb, this immuneACCESS table contains in-frame sequences only and omits some clones. Under half of the omission traces to an unresolved V gene where checked; the cause of the rest is unknown. In all, the sample holds around 190,000 clones, and over 55% of those were seen once. The ten biggest clones cover approximately 0.93% of the sample. The sample here was CD4+ T cells sorted from blood, taken at week 24, from a patient treated with tofacitinib. The receptors were gathered from a human donor with alopecia areata.

This clone was observed a handful of times. The chain couples TRBV19 to TRBJ2-4, with D maybe TRBD1 (5 bases). The CDR3 is 15 amino acids. CDR1 LNHDA and CDR2 SQIVND come from the germline V gene (reference sequence). Trimming pared 3 bases from V and 3 bases from J, leaving 12 bases between. In DNA form, the CDR3 reads TGTGCCAGTAGTATTCAGGGTGTAGACAAAAACATTCAGTACTTC. It translates to CASSIQGVDKNIQYF.

J is TRBJ1-2 and V is TRBV29-1, with TRBD1 matching 7 bases. The CDR3 covers 13 residues. In germline, CDR1 is SQVTM, CDR2 ANQGSEA. Trimming at V came to 6 bases and at J to 4 bases, leaving 8 bases not matched to a gene. CDR3 sequence (DNA): TGCAGCGTCCGGAACAGGGGTGGCTATGGCTACACCTTC. Translation: CSVRNRGGYGYTF.

This clone was seen a few times. This sequence joins TRBV11-3 and TRBJ1-1, with D hard to call. Germline V CDR1 and CDR2: SGHNT, YENEEA. CDR3 length: 12 residues. Trimming took 7 bases from V and 3 from J, leaving 9 bases between them. The CDR3 loop is CASKKEDTEAFF. The CDR3 DNA reads TGTGCCAGCAAAAAGGAGGACACTGAAGCTTTCTTT. Complete variable domain (other parts from reference TRBV11-3 and TRBJ1-1): EAGVVQSPRYKIIEKKQPVAFWCNPISGHNTLYWYLQNLGQGPELLIRYENEEAVDDSQLPKDRFSAERLKGVDSTLKIQPAELGDSAVYLCASKKEDTEAFFGQGTRLTVV.

This clone was counted a few times. The rearrangement links TRBV15 to TRBJ2-2; unclear D gene. CDR1 and CDR2 (germline): LNHNV, YYDKDF (reference sequence). This CDR3 region has 14 residues. Trimming took off 8 bases at V and 4 bases at J, with 14 bases between the two ends. The CDR3 protein is CATHPTTPTGELFF. CDR3 in DNA: TGTGCCACCCATCCGACCACTCCCACCGGGGAGCTGTTTTTT.

The chain combines TRBV4-3 with TRBJ2-5; D possibly corresponds to TRBD1 (5 bases). The CDR3 is 15 residues long. V lost 3 bases, J lost 4 bases, and 15 bases lay in between. Germline assignment: CDR1 LGHNA and CDR2 YSLEER. For the CDR3, the DNA is TGCGCCAGCAGCCAGACCCAAGACAGTCGAGAGACCCAGTACTTC. Translated, it gives CASSQTQDSRETQYF.

This sequence joins TRBV5-1 and TRBJ1-3; D is uncertain. Trimming shortened V by 0 bases and J by 1 base, and 5 bases separated the two germline ends. This CDR3 region has 14 residues. Per germline, CDR1 SGHRS and CDR2 YFSETQ. The CDR3 DNA sequence: TGCGCCAGCAGCTTGGAGGGTTCTGGAAACACCATATATTTT. This codes for CASSLEGSGNTIYF.

The V call is TRBV5-1, the J call TRBJ2-7; 11 nucleotides line up with TRBD1. Germline lookup yields CDR1 SGHRS and CDR2 YFSETQ. The CDR3 runs 14 residues. The trim removed 4 bases at V and 6 bases at J, leaving 6 bases unmatched. The CDR3 loop is CASSIGQGASEQYF. CDR3 coding DNA: TGCGCCAGCAGCATCGGACAGGGGGCAAGCGAGCAGTACTTC.

This clone was observed a handful of times. The chain carries TRBV10-2 and TRBJ2-7; D is uncertain. V gave up 0 bases and J gave up 4 bases, with 4 bases separating them. CDR3 length equals 12 residues. Germline values: CDR1 WSHSY, CDR2 SAAADI. DNA for the CDR3: TGCGCCAGCAGTGAGTCAAGTTACGAGCAGTACTTC. Translated, it gives CASSESSYEQYF.

About this clone itself: Other DNA sequences in the same sample also yield this CDR3. The chain combines TRBV29-1 with TRBJ1-4; D remains unclear. V was shortened by 4 bases and J by 3 bases, with 9 bases between the two germline ends. The CDR3 sequence is 13 residues long. CDR1 and CDR2 (germline): SQVTM, ANQGSEA. The CDR3 DNA reads as TGCAGCGTTGCGGGCCGGGCTAATGAAAAACTGTTTTTT. Protein: CSVAGRANEKLFF.

This clone was found once. This sample includes further DNA sequences coding for the same CDR3. The rearrangement uses TRBV29-1 and TRBJ1-1, with TRBD1 identical over 7 bases. Germline CDR1 reads SQVTM; CDR2 reads ANQGSEA. With V trimmed by 6 bases and J by 1 base, 2 bases remained unmatched. The CDR3 is 12 amino acids. DNA for the CDR3: TGCAGCGTCGAGGGGGCGAACACTGAAGCTTTCTTT. Translating it yields CSVEGANTEAFF. Drawing the rest from reference TRBV29-1 and TRBJ1-1, the complete variable domain is SAVISQKPSRDICQRGTSLTIQCQVDSQVTMMFWYRQQPGQSLTLIATANQGSEATYESGFVIDKFPISRPNLTFSTLTVSNMSPEDSSIYLCSVEGANTEAFFGQGTRLTVV.

This clone was recorded a few times. This chain connects TRBV19 to TRBJ2-5, with 9 bases fitting TRBD1. Germline CDR1 reads LNHDA; CDR2 reads SQIVND (reference sequence). J was trimmed by 7 bases and V by 5 bases; bases with no gene match: 11. The CDR3 has 15 amino acids. CDR3 DNA: TGTGCCAGTAGTCTACTGACAGGGGGAATTGTGACCCAGTACTTC. The encoded protein is CASSLLTGGIVTQYF. Full variable domain (rest looked up from reference TRBV19 and TRBJ2-5): DGGITQSPKYLFRKEGQNVTLSCEQNLNHDAMYWYRQDPGQGLRLIYYSQIVNDFQKGDIAEGYSVSREKKESFPLTVTSAQKNPTAFYLCASSLLTGGIVTQYFGPGTRLLVL.

The chain combines TRBV5-4 with TRBJ1-2; 8 bases are shared with TRBD1. The germline gives CDR1 SGHNT, CDR2 YYREEE (reference sequence). The V gene end was trimmed by 5 bases and the J gene end by 7 bases; junction bases not matched to a gene: 7. This CDR3 region has 13 residues. The CDR3 is CASRAGGEVGYTF. The CDR3 nucleotides are TGTGCCAGCAGAGCAGGGGGCGAGGTTGGCTACACCTTC.

In DNA form, the CDR3 reads TGTGCCAGCAGTCGACAGCGACCGAACACTGAAGCTTTCTTT. Its protein product is CASSRQRPNTEAFF. This chain connects TRBV27 to TRBJ1-1, with a weak D call TRBD1 (5 bases). The ends were cut back, 5 bases at V and 1 base at J, with 11 bases in the middle. Germline-derived CDR1 and CDR2 are MNHEY and SMNVEV (reference sequence). CDR3 size: 14 residues.

This chain connects TRBV5-1 to TRBJ2-3; 7 nucleotides match TRBD2. V shed 0 bases, J shed 3 bases, and the junction held 4 bases outside the gene matches. Germline V gives CDR1 SGHRS, CDR2 YFSETQ. CDR3 length equals 15 residues. This CDR3 reads CASSLELRGTDTQYF. CDR3 nucleotides: TGCGCCAGCAGCTTGGAGTTGCGGGGGACAGATACGCAGTATTTT.

The chain joins TRBV29-1 to TRBJ1-1; weak D call: TRBD1 (6 bases). There are 8 residues in the CDR3. V lost 4 bases, J lost 14 bases, and 8 bases lay in between. Germline V gives CDR1 SQVTM, CDR2 ANQGSEA. The CDR3 reads CSVGGGFF. The CDR3 coding sequence is TGCAGCGTTGGAGGGGGGTTCTTT.